The 22 T cell receptor beta chains listed next were all sequenced from one sample in a study of blood T cell repertoires in COVID-19. Measured with immunoSEQ multiplex PCR; TCRdb has only the in-frame clones, and not every one. The data contain approximately 89,000 clones, approximately 78% of them seen just once; the ten biggest clones take up about 13%. The source material was peripheral blood. All receptors derive from a human donor in a cohort sampled during active COVID-19.

This clone was detected only once. The chain couples TRBV3-1 (or the pseudogene TRBV3-2) to TRBJ1-4; D ambiguous. This CDR3 is 16 amino acids long. The germline CDR1 and CDR2 sequences are LGHDT and YNNKEL (reference sequence). Trimming shortened V by 1 base and J by 4 bases, and 13 bases separated the two germline ends. The CDR3 protein is CASSQVAEMGNEKLFF. The CDR3 DNA follows: TGTGCCAGCAGCCAAGTCGCGGAGATGGGTAATGAAAAACTGTTTTTT.

The chain links TRBV5-6 to TRBJ1-1; D perhaps matches TRBD1 (5 bases). Germline CDR1 and CDR2: SGHDT and YYEEEE. This CDR3 is 12 amino acids long. V was shortened by 1 base and J by 10 bases, with 11 bases between the two germline ends. The CDR3 DNA follows: TGTGCCAGCAGCTTGAGGCAGGGTAGAGCTTTCTTT. It is translated as CASSLRQGRAFF.

The chain couples TRBV2 to TRBJ2-5, with TRBD2 identical over 7 bases. CDR1 and CDR2 (germline): SNHLY, FYNNEI. The CDR3 has 12 residues. Trimming at V came to 4 bases and at J to 5 bases, leaving 1 base not matched to a gene. CDR3 sequence: CASSGRGETQYF. In nucleotides, the CDR3 is TGTGCCAGCAGTGGGCGGGGGGAGACCCAGTACTTC.

The chain carries TRBV5-1 and TRBJ2-3; 10 bases are a match to TRBD2. With 5 bases clipped from V and 6 bases from J, the junction kept 6 bases outside the gene matches. This CDR3 comprises 14 residues. CDR1 is SGHRS and CDR2 is YFSETQ in the germline V gene. The CDR3: CASRSGTSVDTQYF. The CDR3 DNA reads as TGCGCCAGCAGGTCCGGGACTAGCGTCGATACGCAGTATTTT.

The chain employs TRBV30 and TRBJ1-1; D possibly corresponds to TRBD1 (5 bases). Germline lookup yields CDR1 GTSNPN and CDR2 SVGIG (reference sequence). The CDR3 is 14 residues long. Trimming cost V 4 bases and J 3 bases, with 15 bases left between them. The CDR3 DNA reads as TGTGCCTGGACCAACGGGGGGGGACACACTGAAGCTTTCTTT. Residues: CAWTNGGGHTEAFF.

The gene calls are TRBV5-1 and TRBJ2-5, with 8 bases identical to TRBD2. Per the germline V gene, CDR1 is SGHRS and CDR2 is YFSETQ. This CDR3 is built from 13 residues. The junction had 7 bases not matched to a gene; V was cut back by 7 bases and J by 5 bases. The DNA of the CDR3 is TGCGCCAGCGAATTAGGCGGGGGGGAGACCCAGTACTTC. Translated, it gives CASELGGGETQYF.

The V and J genes are TRBV7-3 and TRBJ2-4, with TRBD2 matching 8 bases. Per the germline V gene, CDR1 is SGHTA and CDR2 is FQGTGA. The CDR3 extends over 13 amino acids. J was trimmed by 8 bases and V by 5 bases; bases with no gene match: 5. In DNA, the CDR3 is TGTGCCAGCAGCCGGACTAGCACGGACATTCAGTACTTC. This codes for CASSRTSTDIQYF.

The chain recombines TRBV6-5 with TRBJ1-1; weak D call: TRBD1 (6 bases). Trimming removed 5 bases from V and 5 bases from J, with 12 bases in between. The germline CDR1 and CDR2 sequences are MNHEY and SVGAGI. There are 13 residues in the CDR3. CDR3 region: CASSTQTGTEAFF. CDR3 coding DNA: TGTGCCAGCAGTACCCAAACAGGGACTGAAGCTTTCTTT.

The sample holds one count of this clone. V and J are TRBV19 and TRBJ2-5, with 11 bases matching TRBD2. Germline trimming cut 6 bases from V and 4 bases from J; bases unmatched to any gene: 1. The CDR3 contains 13 residues. Per germline, CDR1 LNHDA and CDR2 SQIVND (reference sequence). The CDR3 nucleotides are TGTGCCAGTAGAGGACTAGCGGGAGAGACCCAGTACTTC. It encodes CASRGLAGETQYF.

This clone appeared once. The genes are TRBV13 and TRBJ2-1, with 9 bases identical to TRBD2. Germline CDR1 and CDR2: PRHDT and FYEKMQ (reference sequence). CDR3 length equals 20 residues. V lost 2 bases and J lost 3; bases outside the gene matches: 17. Written as DNA, the CDR3 is TGTGCCAGCAGCTTATATTCCGGGATAGCGGGGGAAACTAACTACAATGAGCAGTTCTTC. Translation gives CASSLYSGIAGETNYNEQFF.

This clone was detected a few times. This chain connects TRBV3-1 (or the pseudogene TRBV3-2) to TRBJ2-7, with a tentative D call TRBD2 (6 bases). Between the trimmed V and J ends, which lost 8 bases and 1 base, there was a span of 15 bases. Germline-derived CDR1 and CDR2 are LGHDT and YNNKEL (reference sequence). The CDR3 length is 14 residues. CDR3 residues: CASGDSFYSYEQYF. DNA for the CDR3: TGTGCCAGCGGGGACTCTTTCTATTCCTACGAGCAGTACTTC.

The V call is TRBV10-3, the J call TRBJ1-5; 8 bases line up with TRBD1. The trim removed 3 bases at V and 2 bases at J, leaving 6 bases unmatched. The CDR3 covers 16 residues. In germline, CDR1 is ENHRY, CDR2 SYGVKD. DNA of the CDR3: TGTGCCATCAGTGACTCTACGACAGGGGGCAATCAGCCCCAGCATTTT. Its protein product is CAISDSTTGGNQPQHF.

The chain's CDR3 is CATSDARLSGVGETQYF. CDR3 nucleotide sequence: TGTGCCACCAGTGATGCCCGTCTTAGCGGGGTAGGGGAGACCCAGTACTTC. The chain uses TRBV24-1 and TRBJ2-5; 8 positions agree with TRBD2. The CDR3 is 17 residues long. J lost 5 bases, V lost 3 bases, and 13 bases had no gene match. CDR1 KGHDR and CDR2 SFDVKD come from the germline V gene.

This clone showed up just once. The chain joins TRBV6-5 to TRBJ2-2; D might be TRBD1 (7 bases). Germline V lookup: CDR1 MNHEY, CDR2 SVGAGI. V dropped 6 bases and J dropped 7 bases, with 15 bases sitting between them. This CDR3 is 14 amino acids long. CDR3 sequence: CASRGGQWIGELFF. The CDR3 region has the DNA TGTGCCAGCAGGGGGGGACAGTGGATCGGGGAGCTGTTTTTT.

This sequence joins TRBV11-3 and TRBJ2-7, with TRBD1 identical over 9 bases. Germline values: CDR1 SGHNT, CDR2 YENEEA. Losses at the gene ends were 1 base for V and 5 bases for J; bases not matched to a gene: 3. CDR3 length equals 14 residues. The CDR3 nucleotides read TGTGCCAGCAGCTTAGCGGGGACAGGGAACGAGCAGTACTTC. Amino acids: CASSLAGTGNEQYF. The full variable domain, in which reference TRBV11-3 and TRBJ2-7 provide the parts outside the CDR3, is EAGVVQSPRYKIIEKKQPVAFWCNPISGHNTLYWYLQNLGQGPELLIRYENEEAVDDSQLPKDRFSAERLKGVDSTLKIQPAELGDSAVYLCASSLAGTGNEQYFGPGTRLTVT.

J is TRBJ2-5 and V is TRBV7-9; D perhaps matches TRBD1 (5 bases). V was pared by 2 bases and J by 1 base, with 11 bases between. From germline, CDR1 is SEHNR and CDR2 FQNEAQ (reference sequence). CDR3 length: 15 amino acids. CDR3 loop: CASSLIGASQETQYF. CDR3 bases: TGTGCCAGCAGCTTAATAGGGGCCAGCCAAGAGACCCAGTACTTC.

CDR3 loop: CASSRWGRGDTDTQYF. For the CDR3, the DNA is TGTGCCAGCTCCCGTTGGGGGCGGGGGGACACAGATACGCAGTATTTT. The genes are TRBV7-2 and TRBJ2-3; 8 positions agree with TRBD2. The V segment lost 8 bases and the J segment 2 bases; nucleotides outside the gene matches: 12. Per the germline V gene, CDR1 is SGHTA and CDR2 is FQGNSA. The CDR3 spans 16 residues.

The chain recombines TRBV5-6 with TRBJ1-4, with unresolved D. With 4 bases removed from V and 0 bases from J, the gap between germline ends came to 7 bases. CDR1 SGHDT and CDR2 YYEEEE come from the germline V gene. The CDR3 sequence is 14 residues long. Written as DNA, the CDR3 is TGTGCCAGCAGCCCCGGGACAACTAATGAAAAACTGTTTTTT. Translating gives CASSPGTTNEKLFF.

This clone has just one count. The chain joins TRBV2 to TRBJ1-6; 9 positions match TRBD1. V shed 4 bases, J shed 9 bases, and the junction held 10 bases outside the gene matches. CDR1 and CDR2 from the germline V gene are SNHLY and FYNNEI. The CDR3 totals 16 residues. This CDR3 is CASSAIQGARGSPLHF. The DNA of the CDR3 is TGTGCCAGCAGTGCCATACAGGGGGCGCGGGGTTCACCCCTCCACTTT.

The chain's CDR3 is CASSLTELAKNIQYF. The CDR3 DNA reads TGCGCCAGCAGCCTTACAGAACTAGCCAAAAACATTCAGTACTTC. The chain combines TRBV4-1 with TRBJ2-4; D remains unclear. Trimming cost V 4 bases and J 0 bases, with 10 bases left between them. Per germline, CDR1 MGHRA and CDR2 YSYEKL. There are 15 residues in the CDR3.

This clone came up a few times. The chain uses TRBV30 and TRBJ2-2, with 7 bases fitting TRBD1. CDR1 GTSNPN and CDR2 SVGIG come from the germline V gene (reference sequence). The CDR3 is made up of 17 amino acids. The J segment lost 2 bases and the V segment lost 6 bases, leaving 15 bases of the junction unmatched. The CDR3 here is CACSKPSGTVNTGELFF. In DNA, the CDR3 is TGTGCCTGTTCGAAACCCTCCGGGACAGTCAACACCGGGGAGCTGTTTTTT.

The rearrangement uses TRBV6-6 and TRBJ2-1; tentatively, D is TRBD1 (6 bases). The CDR3 spans 15 residues. V gave up 6 bases and J gave up 0 bases, with 12 bases separating them. Per the germline V gene, CDR1 is MNHNY and CDR2 is SVGAGI (reference sequence). CDR3 in amino acids: CASRQTGSSYNEQFF. CDR3 coding DNA: TGTGCCAGCAGACAAACAGGGAGCTCCTACAATGAGCAGTTCTTC.